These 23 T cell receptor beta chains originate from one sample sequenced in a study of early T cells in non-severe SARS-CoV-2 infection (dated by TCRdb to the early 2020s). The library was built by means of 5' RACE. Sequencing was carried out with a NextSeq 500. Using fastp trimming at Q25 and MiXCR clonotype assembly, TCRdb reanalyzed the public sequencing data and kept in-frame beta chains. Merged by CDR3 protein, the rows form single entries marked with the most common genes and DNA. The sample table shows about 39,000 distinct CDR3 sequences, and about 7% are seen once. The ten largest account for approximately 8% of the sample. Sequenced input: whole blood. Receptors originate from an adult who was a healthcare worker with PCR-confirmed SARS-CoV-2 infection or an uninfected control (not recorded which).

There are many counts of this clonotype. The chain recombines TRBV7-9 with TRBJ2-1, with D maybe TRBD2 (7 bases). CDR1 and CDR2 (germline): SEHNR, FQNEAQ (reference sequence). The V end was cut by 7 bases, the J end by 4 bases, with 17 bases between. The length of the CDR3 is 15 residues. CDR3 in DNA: TGTGCCAGCATCGGTCGGGGGGCCCTTTACAATGAGCAGTTCTTC. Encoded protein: CASIGRGALYNEQFF. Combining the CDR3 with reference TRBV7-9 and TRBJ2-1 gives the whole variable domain DTGVSQNPRHKITKRGQNVTFRCDPISEHNRLYWYRQTLGQGPEFLTYFQNEAQLEKSRLLSDRFSAERPKGSFSTLEIQRTEQGDSAMYLCASIGRGALYNEQFFGPGTRLTVL.

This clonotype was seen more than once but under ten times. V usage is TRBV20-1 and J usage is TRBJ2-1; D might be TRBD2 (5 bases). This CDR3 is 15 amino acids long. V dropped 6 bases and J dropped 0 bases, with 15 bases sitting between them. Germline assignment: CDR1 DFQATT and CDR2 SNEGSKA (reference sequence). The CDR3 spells CSAAPPSRSYNEQFF. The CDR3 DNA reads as TGCAGTGCAGCCCCTCCTAGCCGCTCCTACAATGAGCAGTTCTTC.

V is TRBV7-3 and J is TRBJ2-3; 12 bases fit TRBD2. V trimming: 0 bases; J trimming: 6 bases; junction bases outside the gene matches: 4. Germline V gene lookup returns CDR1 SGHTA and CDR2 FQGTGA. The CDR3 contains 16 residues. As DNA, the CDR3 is TGTGCCAGCAGCTTAACCTCTAGCGGGGGGGCTGATACGCAGTATTTT. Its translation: CASSLTSSGGADTQYF.

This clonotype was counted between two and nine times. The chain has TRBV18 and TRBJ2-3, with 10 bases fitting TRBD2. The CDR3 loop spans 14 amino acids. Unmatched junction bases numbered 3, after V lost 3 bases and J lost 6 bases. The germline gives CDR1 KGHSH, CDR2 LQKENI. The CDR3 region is CASSPGLARDTQYF. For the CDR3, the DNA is TGTGCCAGCTCACCGGGACTAGCGAGGGATACGCAGTATTTT.

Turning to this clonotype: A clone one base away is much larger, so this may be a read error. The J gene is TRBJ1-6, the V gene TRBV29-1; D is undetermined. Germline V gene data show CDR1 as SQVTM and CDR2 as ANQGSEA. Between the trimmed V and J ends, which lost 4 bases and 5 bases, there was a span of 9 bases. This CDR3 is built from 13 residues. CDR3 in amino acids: CSVVTDDNSPLHF. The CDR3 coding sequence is TGCAGCGTTGTGACCGACGATAATTCACCCCTCCACTTT.

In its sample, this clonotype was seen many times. The CDR3 region is CASSPSGQINTGELFF. The CDR3 DNA sequence: TGTGCCAGCAGTCCCTCGGGACAGATTAACACCGGGGAGCTGTTTTTT. The chain has TRBV27 and TRBJ2-2, with 7 bases matching TRBD1. The CDR3 runs to 16 residues. J lost 2 bases, V lost 5 bases, and 8 bases had no gene match. The V gene's germline CDR1 is MNHEY and CDR2 SMNVEV (reference sequence).

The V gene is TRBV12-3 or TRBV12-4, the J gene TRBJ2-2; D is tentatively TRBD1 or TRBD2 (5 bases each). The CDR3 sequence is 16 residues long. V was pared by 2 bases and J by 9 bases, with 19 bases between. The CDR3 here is CASSLIGVASGRELFF. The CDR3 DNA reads TGTGCCAGCAGTTTAATCGGAGTAGCGTCAGGGAGGGAGCTGTTTTTT.

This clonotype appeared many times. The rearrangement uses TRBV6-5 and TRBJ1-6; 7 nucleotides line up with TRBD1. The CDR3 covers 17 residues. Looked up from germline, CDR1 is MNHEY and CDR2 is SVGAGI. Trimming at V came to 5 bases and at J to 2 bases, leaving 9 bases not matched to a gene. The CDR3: CASSPRGGLAYNSPLHF. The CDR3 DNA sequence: TGTGCCAGCAGTCCCAGGGGGGGGTTAGCCTATAATTCACCCCTCCACTTT.

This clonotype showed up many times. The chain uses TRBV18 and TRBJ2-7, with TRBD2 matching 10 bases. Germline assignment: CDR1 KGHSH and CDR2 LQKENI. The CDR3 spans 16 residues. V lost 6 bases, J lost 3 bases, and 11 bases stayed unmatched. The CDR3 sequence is CASSPNLAGVNYEQYF. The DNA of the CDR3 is TGTGCCAGCTCCCCGAATCTAGCGGGGGTGAACTACGAGCAGTACTTC.

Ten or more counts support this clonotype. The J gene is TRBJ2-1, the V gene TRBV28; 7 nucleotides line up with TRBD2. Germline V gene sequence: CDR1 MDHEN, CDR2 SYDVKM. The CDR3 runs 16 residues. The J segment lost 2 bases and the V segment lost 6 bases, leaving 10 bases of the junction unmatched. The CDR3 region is CASRDQRGLAYNEQFF. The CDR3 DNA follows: TGTGCCAGCAGAGACCAGCGGGGCCTGGCCTACAATGAGCAGTTCTTC.

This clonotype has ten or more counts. This CDR3 reads CSARVQEHSNQPQHF. The CDR3 DNA is TGCAGTGCTAGAGTGCAGGAACATAGCAATCAGCCCCAGCATTTT. The chain couples TRBV20-1 to TRBJ1-5, with D hard to call. In germline, CDR1 is DFQATT, CDR2 SNEGSKA (reference sequence). CDR3 size: 15 residues. V shed 1 base and J shed 0 bases, with 10 bases lying between them.

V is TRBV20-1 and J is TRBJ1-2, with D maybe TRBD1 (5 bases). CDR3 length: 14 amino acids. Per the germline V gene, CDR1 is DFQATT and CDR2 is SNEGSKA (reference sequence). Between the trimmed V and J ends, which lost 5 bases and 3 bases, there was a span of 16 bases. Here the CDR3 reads CSAFSDSIDYGYTF. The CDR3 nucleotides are TGCAGTGCTTTTTCAGACAGTATTGACTATGGCTACACCTTC.

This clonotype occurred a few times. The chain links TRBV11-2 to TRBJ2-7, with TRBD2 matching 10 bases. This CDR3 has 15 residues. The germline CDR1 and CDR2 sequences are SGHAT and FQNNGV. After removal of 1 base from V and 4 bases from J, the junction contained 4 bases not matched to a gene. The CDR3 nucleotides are TGTGCCAGCAGCTTAGGGGGGACTAGCGTTTACGAGCAGTACTTC. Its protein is CASSLGGTSVYEQYF. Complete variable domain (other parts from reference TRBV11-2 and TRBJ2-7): EAGVAQSPRYKIIEKRQSVAFWCNPISGHATLYWYQQILGQGPKLLIQFQNNGVVDDSQLPKDRFSAERLKGVDSTLKIQPAKLEDSAVYLCASSLGGTSVYEQYFGPGTRLTVT.

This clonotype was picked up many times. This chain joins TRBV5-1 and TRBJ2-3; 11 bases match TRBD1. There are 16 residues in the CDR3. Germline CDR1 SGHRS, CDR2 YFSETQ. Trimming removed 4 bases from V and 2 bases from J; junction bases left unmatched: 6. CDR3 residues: CASSRGQGAVTDTQYF. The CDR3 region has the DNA TGCGCCAGCAGCCGCGGACAGGGGGCTGTCACAGATACGCAGTATTTT.

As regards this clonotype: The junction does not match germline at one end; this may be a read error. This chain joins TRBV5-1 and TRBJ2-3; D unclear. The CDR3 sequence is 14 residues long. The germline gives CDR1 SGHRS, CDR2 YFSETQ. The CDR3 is CASRLESGTDTQYF. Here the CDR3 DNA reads TGCGCCAGCAGATTGGAAAGTGGCACAGATACGCAGTATTTT.

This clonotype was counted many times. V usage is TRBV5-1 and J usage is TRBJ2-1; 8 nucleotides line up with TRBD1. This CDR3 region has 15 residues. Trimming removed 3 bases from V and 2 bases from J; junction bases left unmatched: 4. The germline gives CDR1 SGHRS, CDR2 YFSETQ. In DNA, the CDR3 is TGCGCCAGCAGCTCACAGGGGGGACCCTACAATGAGCAGTTCTTC. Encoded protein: CASSSQGGPYNEQFF.

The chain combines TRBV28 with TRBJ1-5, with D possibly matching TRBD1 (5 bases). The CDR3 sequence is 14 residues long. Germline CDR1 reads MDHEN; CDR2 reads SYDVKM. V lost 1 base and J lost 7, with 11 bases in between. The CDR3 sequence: CASSLLRGTQPQHF. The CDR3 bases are TGTGCCAGCAGTTTATTAAGGGGTACCCAGCCCCAGCATTTT.

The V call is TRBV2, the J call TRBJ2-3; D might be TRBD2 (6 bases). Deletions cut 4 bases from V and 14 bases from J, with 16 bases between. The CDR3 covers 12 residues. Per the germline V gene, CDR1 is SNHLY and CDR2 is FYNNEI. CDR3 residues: CASSGGTDEGYF. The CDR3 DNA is TGTGCCAGCAGTGGCGGGACGGACGAGGGGTATTTT.

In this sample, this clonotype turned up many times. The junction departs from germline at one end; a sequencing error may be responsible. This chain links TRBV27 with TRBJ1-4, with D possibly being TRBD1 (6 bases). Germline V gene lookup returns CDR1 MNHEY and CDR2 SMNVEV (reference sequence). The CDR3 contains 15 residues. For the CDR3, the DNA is TGTGCCAGCAGTTTACTTGGGGGCGCAGGTGAAAAACTTTTTTTT. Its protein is CASSLLGGAGEKLFF.

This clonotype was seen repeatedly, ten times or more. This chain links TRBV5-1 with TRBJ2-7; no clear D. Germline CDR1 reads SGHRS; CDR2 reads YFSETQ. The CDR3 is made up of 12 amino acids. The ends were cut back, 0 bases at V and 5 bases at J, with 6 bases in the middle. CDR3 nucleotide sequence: TGCGCCAGCAGCTTGGGATCGCACGAGCAGTACTTC. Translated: CASSLGSHEQYF.

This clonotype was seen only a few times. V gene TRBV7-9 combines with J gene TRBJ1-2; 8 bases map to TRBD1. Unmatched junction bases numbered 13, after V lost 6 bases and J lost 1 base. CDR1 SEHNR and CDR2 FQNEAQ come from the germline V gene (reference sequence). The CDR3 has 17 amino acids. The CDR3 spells CASRLILSTGVNYGYTF. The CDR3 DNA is TGTGCCAGCAGACTTATCCTTTCGACAGGGGTTAACTATGGCTACACCTTC.

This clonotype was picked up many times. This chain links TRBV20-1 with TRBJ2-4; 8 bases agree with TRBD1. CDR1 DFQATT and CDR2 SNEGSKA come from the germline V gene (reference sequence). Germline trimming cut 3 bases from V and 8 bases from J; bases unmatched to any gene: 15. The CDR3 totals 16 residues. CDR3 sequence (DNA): TGCAGTGCTAGTCCTTTAACAGGGGGAATTTGGGACATTCAGTACTTC. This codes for CSASPLTGGIWDIQYF.

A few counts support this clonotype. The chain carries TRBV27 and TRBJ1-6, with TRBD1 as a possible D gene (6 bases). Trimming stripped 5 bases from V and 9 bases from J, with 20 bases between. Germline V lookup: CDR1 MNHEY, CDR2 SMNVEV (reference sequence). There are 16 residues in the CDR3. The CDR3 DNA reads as TGTGCCAGCAGTCCACGACTGACGGGGGGCGTTTCACCCCTCCACTTT. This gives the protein CASSPRLTGGVSPLHF.